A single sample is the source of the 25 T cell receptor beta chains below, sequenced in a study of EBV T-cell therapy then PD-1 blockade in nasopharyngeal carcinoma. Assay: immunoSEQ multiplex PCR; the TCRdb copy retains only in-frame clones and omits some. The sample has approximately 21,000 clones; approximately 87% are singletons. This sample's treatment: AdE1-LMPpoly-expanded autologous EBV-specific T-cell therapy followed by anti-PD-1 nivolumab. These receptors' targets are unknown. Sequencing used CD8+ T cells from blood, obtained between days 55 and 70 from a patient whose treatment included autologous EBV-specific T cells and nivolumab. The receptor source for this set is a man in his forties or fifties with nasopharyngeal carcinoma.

Here the CDR3 reads CASSYDGYPGELFF. The CDR3 coding sequence is TGTGCCAGCAGTTACGATGGTTATCCCGGGGAGCTGTTTTTT. This chain uses TRBV6-5 with TRBJ2-2; D is ambiguous. The length of the CDR3 is 14 residues. Germline V gene data show CDR1 as MNHEY and CDR2 as SVGAGI. Trimming cost V 2 bases and J 6 bases, with 10 bases left between them.

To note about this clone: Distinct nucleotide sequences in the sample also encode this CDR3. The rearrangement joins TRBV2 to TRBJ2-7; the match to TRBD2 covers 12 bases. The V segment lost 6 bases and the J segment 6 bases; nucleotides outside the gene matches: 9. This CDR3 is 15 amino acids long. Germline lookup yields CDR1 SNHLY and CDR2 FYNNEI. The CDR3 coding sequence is TGTGCCAGCAGCCGACTAGCGGGGGACCAACTCGAGCAGTACTTC. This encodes CASSRLAGDQLEQYF.

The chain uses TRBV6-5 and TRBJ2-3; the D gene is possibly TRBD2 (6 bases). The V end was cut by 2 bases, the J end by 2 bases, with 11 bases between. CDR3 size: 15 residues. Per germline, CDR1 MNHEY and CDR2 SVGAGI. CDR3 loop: CASSYVGGSTDTQYF. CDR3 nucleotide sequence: TGTGCCAGCAGTTACGTCGGGGGATCCACAGATACGCAGTATTTT.

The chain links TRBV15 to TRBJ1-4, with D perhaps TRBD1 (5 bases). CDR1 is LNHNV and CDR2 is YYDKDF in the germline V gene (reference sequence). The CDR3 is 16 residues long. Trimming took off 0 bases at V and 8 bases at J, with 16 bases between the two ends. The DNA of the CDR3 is TGTGCCACCAGCAGAGACTCCACAGGATACGAAGAAAAACTGTTTTTT. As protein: CATSRDSTGYEEKLFF.

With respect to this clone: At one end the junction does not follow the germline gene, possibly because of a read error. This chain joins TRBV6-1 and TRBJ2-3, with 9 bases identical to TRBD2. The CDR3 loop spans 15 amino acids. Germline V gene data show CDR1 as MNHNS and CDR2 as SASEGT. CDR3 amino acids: CASSQAGGPTDTQYF. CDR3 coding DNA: TGTGCCAGCAGTCAAGCGGGGGGCCCCACAGATACGCAGTATTTT.

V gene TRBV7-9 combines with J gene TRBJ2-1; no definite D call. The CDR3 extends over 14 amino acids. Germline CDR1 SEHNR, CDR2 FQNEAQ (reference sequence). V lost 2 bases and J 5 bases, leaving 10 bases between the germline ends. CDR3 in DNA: TGTGCCAGCAGCTTAATTGGGGAAGACAATGAGCAGTTCTTC. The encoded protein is CASSLIGEDNEQFF.

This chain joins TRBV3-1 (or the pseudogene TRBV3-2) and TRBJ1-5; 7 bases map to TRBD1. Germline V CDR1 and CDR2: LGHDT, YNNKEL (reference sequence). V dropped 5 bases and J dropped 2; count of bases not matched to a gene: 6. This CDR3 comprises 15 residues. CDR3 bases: TGTGCCAGCAGCGACAGCGGACAGGGCAATCAGCCCCAGCATTTT. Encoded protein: CASSDSGQGNQPQHF.

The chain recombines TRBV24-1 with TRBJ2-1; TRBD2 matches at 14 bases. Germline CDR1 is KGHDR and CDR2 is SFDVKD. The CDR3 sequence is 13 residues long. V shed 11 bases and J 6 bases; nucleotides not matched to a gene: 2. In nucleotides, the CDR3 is TGTGCCAGTGGACTAGCGGGGGGCAATGAGCAGTTCTTC. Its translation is CASGLAGGNEQFF.

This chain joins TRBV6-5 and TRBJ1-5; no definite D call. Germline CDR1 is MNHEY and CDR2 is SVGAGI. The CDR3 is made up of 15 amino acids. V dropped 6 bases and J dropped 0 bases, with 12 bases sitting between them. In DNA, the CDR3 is TGTGCCAGCAGCAGGTTCGGGGATAGCAATCAGCCCCAGCATTTT. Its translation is CASSRFGDSNQPQHF.

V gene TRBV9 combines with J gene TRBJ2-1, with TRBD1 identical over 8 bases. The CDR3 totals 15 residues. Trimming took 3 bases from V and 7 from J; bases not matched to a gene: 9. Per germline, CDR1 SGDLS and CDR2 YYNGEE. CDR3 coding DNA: TGTGCCAGCAGCGCGCAGGGGGCGGTGAGAAATGAGCAGTTCTTC. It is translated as CASSAQGAVRNEQFF.

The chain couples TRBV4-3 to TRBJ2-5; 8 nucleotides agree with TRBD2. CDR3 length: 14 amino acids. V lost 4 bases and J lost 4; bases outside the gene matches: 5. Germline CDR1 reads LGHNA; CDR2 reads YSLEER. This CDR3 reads CASSPGGDPETQYF. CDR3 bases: TGCGCCAGCAGCCCGGGAGGGGATCCAGAGACCCAGTACTTC.

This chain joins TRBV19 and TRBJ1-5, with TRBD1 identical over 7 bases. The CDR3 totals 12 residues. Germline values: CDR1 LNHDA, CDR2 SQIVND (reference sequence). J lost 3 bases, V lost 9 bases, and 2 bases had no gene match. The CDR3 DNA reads TGTGCCAGCGGGACAGCCAATCAGCCCCAGCATTTT. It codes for CASGTANQPQHF. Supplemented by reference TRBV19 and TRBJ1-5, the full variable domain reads DGGITQSPKYLFRKEGQNVTLSCEQNLNHDAMYWYRQDPGQGLRLIYYSQIVNDFQKGDIAEGYSVSREKKESFPLTVTSAQKNPTAFYLCASGTANQPQHFGDGTRLSIL.

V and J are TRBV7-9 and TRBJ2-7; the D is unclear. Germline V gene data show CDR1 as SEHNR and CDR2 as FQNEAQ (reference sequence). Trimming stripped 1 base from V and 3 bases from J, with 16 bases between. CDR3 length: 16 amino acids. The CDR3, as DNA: TGTGCCAGCAGCTTAGTAGATCTGGAGAACCGCTACGAGCAGTACTTC. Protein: CASSLVDLENRYEQYF.

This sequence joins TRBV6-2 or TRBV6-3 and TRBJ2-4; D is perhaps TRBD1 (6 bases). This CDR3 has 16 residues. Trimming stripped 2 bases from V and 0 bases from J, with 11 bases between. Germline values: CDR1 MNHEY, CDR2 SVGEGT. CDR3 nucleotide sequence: TGTGCCAGCAGTTACGGGGGCCCCGTAGCCAAAAACATTCAGTACTTC. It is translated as CASSYGGPVAKNIQYF.

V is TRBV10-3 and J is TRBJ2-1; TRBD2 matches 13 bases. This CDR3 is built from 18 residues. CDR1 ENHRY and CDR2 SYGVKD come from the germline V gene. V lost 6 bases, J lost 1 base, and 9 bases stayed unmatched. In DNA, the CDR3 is TGTGCCATCAGCGACTCCGGGACTAGCGGGACGTCCTACAATGAGCAGTTCTTC. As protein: CAISDSGTSGTSYNEQFF.

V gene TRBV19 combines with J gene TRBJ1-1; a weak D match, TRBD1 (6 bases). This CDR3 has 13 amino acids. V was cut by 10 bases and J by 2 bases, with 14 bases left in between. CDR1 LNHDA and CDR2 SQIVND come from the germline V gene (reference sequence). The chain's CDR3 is CATLTGLNTEAFF. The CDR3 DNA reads TGTGCCACACTGACAGGACTTAACACTGAAGCTTTCTTT.

CDR3 in amino acids: CASSQDGAGGPDNEQFF. The CDR3 coding sequence is TGCGCCAGCAGCCAAGATGGAGCGGGGGGGCCCGACAATGAGCAGTTCTTC. V usage is TRBV4-3 and J usage is TRBJ2-1, with 10 bases that match TRBD2. J was trimmed by 5 bases and V by 0 bases; bases with no gene match: 7. This CDR3 spans 17 amino acids. The germline gives CDR1 LGHNA, CDR2 YSLEER.

The CDR3: CASSLDTRDGYTF. The DNA for the CDR3 is TGTGCCAGCAGCTTAGATACGAGGGACGGCTACACCTTC. The genes are TRBV11-2 and TRBJ1-2; tentatively, D is TRBD1 (5 bases). Per the germline V gene, CDR1 is SGHAT and CDR2 is FQNNGV. The CDR3 totals 13 residues. V was trimmed by 0 bases and J by 8 bases, leaving 10 bases between them. The whole variable domain, filled in from reference TRBV11-2 and TRBJ1-2, reads EAGVAQSPRYKIIEKRQSVAFWCNPISGHATLYWYQQILGQGPKLLIQFQNNGVVDDSQLPKDRFSAERLKGVDSTLKIQPAKLEDSAVYLCASSLDTRDGYTFGSGTRLTVV.

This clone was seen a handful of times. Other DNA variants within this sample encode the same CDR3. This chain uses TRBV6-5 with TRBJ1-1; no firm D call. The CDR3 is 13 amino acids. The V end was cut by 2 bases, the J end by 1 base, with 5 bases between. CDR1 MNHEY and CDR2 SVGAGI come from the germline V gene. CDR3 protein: CASSYGGNTEAFF. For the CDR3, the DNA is TGTGCCAGCAGTTACGGTGGGAACACTGAAGCTTTCTTT.

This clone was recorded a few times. CDR3 sequence reads: CASSQDLAGPNNLYSYNEQFF. CDR3 coding DNA: TGCGCCAGCAGCCAAGACTTGGCGGGGCCTAACAATCTATACTCCTACAATGAGCAGTTCTTC. The V and J genes are TRBV4-3 and TRBJ2-1, with a tentative D call TRBD2 (6 bases). The CDR3 extends over 21 amino acids. Looked up from germline, CDR1 is LGHNA and CDR2 is YSLEER. Trimming removed 0 bases from V and 0 bases from J, with 24 bases in between.

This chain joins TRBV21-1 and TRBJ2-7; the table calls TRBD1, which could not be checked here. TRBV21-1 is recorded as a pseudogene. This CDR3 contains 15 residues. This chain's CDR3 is CASSKNPQGGDEQYF. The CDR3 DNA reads TGTGCCAGCAGCAAGAACCCCCAGGGTGGTGACGAGCAGTACTTC.

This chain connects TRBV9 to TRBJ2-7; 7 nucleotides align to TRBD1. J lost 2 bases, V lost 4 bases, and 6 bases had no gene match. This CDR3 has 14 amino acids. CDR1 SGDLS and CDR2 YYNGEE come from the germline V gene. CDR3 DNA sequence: TGTGCCAGCAGCTCCCGGACAGGCGCCTACGAGCAGTACTTC. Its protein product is CASSSRTGAYEQYF. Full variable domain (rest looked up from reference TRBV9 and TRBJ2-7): DSGVTQTPKHLITATGQRVTLRCSPRSGDLSVYWYQQSLDQGLQFLIQYYNGEERAKGNILERFSAQQFPDLHSELNLSSLELGDSALYFCASSSRTGAYEQYFGPGTRLTVT.

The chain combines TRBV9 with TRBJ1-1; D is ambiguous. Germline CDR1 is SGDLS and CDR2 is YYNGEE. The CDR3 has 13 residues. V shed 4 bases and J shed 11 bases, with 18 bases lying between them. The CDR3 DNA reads TGTGCCAGCAGCCAAGGGAAACCCAGCGGCGCTTTCTTT. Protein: CASSQGKPSGAFF.

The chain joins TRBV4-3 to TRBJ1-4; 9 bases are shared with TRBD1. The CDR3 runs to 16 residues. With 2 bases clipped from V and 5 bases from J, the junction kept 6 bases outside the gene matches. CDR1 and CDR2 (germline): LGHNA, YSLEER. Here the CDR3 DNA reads TGCGCCAGCAGCCAAAAAACCGGGACAGGGAATGAAAAACTGTTTTTT. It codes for CASSQKTGTGNEKLFF.

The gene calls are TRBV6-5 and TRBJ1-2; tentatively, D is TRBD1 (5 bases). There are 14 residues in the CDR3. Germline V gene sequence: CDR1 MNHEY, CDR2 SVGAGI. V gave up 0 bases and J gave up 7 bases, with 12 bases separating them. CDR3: CASSYSAGLGGYTF. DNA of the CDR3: TGTGCCAGCAGTTACTCGGCAGGGTTGGGTGGCTACACCTTC.